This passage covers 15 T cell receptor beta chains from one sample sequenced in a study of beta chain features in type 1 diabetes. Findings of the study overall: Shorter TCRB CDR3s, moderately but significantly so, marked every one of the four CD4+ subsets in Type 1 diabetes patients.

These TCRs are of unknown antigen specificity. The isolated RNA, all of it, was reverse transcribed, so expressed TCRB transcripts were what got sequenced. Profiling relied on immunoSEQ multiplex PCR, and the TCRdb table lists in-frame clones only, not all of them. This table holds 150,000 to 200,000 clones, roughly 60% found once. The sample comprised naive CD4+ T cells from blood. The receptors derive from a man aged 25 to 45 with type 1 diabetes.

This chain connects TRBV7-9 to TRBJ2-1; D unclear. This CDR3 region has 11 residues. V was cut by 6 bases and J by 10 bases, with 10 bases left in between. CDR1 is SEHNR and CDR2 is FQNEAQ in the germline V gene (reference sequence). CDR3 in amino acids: CASSTFGEQFF. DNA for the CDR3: TGTGCCAGCAGTACCTTCGGGGAGCAGTTCTTC.

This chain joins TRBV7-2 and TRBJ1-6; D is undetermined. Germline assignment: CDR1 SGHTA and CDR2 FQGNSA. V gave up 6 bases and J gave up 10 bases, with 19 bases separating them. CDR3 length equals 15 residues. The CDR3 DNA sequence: TGTGCCAGCAGATCCGCCCGTGAAGGGCGCTCACCCCTCCACTTT. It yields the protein CASRSAREGRSPLHF.

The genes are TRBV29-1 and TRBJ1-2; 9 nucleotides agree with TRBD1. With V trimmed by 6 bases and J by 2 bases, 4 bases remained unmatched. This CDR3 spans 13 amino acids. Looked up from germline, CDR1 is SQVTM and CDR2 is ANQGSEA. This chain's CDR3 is CSVTGTGNYGYTF. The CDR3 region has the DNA TGCAGCGTAACCGGGACAGGGAACTATGGCTACACCTTC.

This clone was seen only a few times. The CDR3 reads CASSSGQGNYGYTF. CDR3 bases: TGCGCCAGCAGCTCCGGACAGGGGAACTATGGCTACACCTTC. V usage is TRBV5-1 and J usage is TRBJ1-2; TRBD1 aligns across 9 bases. Germline trimming cut 3 bases from V and 2 bases from J; bases unmatched to any gene: 2. Germline lookup yields CDR1 SGHRS and CDR2 YFSETQ. The CDR3 extends over 14 amino acids.

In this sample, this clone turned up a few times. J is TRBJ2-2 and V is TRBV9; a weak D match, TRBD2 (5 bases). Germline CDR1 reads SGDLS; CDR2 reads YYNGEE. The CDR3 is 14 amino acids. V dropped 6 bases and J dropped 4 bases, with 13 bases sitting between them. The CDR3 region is CASTVSGGTGELFF. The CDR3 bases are TGTGCCAGCACCGTGAGCGGAGGCACCGGGGAGCTGTTTTTT. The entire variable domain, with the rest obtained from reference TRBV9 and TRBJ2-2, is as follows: DSGVTQTPKHLITATGQRVTLRCSPRSGDLSVYWYQQSLDQGLQFLIQYYNGEERAKGNILERFSAQQFPDLHSELNLSSLELGDSALYFCASTVSGGTGELFFGEGSRLTVL.

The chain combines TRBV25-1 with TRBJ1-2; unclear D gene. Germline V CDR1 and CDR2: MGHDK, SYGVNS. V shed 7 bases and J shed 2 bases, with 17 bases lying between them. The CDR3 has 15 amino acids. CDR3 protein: CASTPAGKTNYGYTF. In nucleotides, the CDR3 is TGTGCCAGCACTCCCGCGGGGAAAACCAACTATGGCTACACCTTC.

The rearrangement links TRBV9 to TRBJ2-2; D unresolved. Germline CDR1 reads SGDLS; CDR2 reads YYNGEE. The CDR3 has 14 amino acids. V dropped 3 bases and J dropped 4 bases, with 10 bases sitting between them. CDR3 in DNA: TGTGCCAGCAGCGGTCAGGTTACCACCGGGGAGCTGTTTTTT. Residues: CASSGQVTTGELFF.

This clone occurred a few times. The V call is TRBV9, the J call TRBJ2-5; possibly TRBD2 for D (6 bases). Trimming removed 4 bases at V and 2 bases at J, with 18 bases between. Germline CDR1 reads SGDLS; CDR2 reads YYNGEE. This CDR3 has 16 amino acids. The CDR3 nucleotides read TGTGCCAGCAGCAGGAGAAAAAACGGAGGGCAAGAGACCCAGTACTTC. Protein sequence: CASSRRKNGGQETQYF.

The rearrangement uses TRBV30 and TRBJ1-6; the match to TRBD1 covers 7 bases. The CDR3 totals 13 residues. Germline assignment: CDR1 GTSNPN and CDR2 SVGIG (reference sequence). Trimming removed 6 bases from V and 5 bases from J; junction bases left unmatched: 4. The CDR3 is CACGTAHNSPLHF. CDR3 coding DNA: TGTGCCTGCGGGACAGCCCATAATTCACCCCTCCACTTT.

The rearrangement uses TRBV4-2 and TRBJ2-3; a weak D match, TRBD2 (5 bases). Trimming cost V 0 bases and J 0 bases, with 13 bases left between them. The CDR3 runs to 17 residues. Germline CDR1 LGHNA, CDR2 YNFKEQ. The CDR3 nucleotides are TGTGCCAGCAGCCAAGAGCGGGCTGAGCAGAGCACAGATACGCAGTATTTT. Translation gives CASSQERAEQSTDTQYF.

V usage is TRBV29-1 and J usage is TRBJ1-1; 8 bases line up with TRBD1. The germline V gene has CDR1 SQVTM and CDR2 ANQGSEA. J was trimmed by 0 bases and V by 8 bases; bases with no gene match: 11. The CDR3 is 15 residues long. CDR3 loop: CSTVGAGGLNTEAFF. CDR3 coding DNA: TGCAGCACCGTTGGGGCAGGGGGCCTGAACACTGAAGCTTTCTTT.

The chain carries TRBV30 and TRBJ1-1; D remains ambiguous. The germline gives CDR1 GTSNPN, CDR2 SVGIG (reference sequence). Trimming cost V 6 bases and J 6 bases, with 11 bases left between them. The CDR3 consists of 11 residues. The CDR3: CACLTPAEAFF. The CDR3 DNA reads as TGTGCCTGCCTTACGCCCGCTGAAGCTTTCTTT.

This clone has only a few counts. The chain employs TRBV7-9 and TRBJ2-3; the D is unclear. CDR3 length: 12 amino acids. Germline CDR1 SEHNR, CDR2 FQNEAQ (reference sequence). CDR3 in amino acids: CASGGSTDTQYF. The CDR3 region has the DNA TGTGCTTCGGGCGGAAGCACAGATACGCAGTATTTT.

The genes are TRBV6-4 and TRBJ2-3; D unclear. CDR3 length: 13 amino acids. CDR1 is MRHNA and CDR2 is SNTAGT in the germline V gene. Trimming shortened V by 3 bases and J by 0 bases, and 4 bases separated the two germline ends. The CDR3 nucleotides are TGTGCCAGCAGTGAACAGAGCACAGATACGCAGTATTTT. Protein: CASSEQSTDTQYF.

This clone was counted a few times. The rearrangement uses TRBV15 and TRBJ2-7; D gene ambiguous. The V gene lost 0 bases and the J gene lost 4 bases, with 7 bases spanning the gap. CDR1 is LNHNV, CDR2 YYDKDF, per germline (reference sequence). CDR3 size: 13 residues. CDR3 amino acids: CATSRDQKYEQYF. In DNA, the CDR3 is TGTGCCACCAGCAGAGATCAGAAGTACGAGCAGTACTTC. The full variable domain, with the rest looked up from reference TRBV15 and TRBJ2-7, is DAMVIQNPRYQVTQFGKPVTLSCSQTLNHNVMYWYQQKSSQAPKLLFHYYDKDFNNEADTPDNFQSRRPNTSFCFLDIRSPGLGDTAMYLCATSRDQKYEQYFGPGTRLTVT.